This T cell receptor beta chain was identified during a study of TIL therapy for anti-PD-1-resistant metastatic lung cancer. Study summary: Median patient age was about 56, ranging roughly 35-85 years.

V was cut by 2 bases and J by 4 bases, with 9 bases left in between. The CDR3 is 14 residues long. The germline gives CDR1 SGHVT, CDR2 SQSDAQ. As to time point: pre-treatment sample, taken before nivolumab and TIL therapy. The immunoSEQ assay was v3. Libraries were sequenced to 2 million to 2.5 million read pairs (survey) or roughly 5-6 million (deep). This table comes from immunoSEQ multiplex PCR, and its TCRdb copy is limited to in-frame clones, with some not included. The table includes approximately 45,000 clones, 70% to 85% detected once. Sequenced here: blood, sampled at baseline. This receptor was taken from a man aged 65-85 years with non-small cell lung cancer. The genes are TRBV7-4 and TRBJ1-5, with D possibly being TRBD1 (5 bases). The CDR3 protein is CASSLKGDNQPQHF. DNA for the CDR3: TGTGCCAGCAGCTTAAAAGGGGATAATCAGCCCCAGCATTTT.